This passage covers 20 T cell receptor beta chains from one sample sequenced in a study of OX40 agonist ivuxolimab in advanced cancers. Repertoires were generated with immunoSEQ multiplex PCR, while TCRdb's copy carries only in-frame clones and drops some. This table has about 11,000 clones, roughly 80% appearing once. Sequences were derived from CD4+ or CD8+ T cells sorted from blood, sampled in a trial of the OX40 agonist ivuxolimab. The receptors derive from an adult with an advanced solid tumor such as melanoma, head and neck, liver or kidney cancer.

This rearrangement joins TRBV28 to TRBJ2-7; TRBD1 is a possible D gene (5 bases). Germline-derived CDR1 and CDR2 are MDHEN and SYDVKM. The CDR3 sequence is 15 residues long. V lost 8 bases, J lost 2 bases, and 19 bases lay in between. The CDR3 reads CASAHIGLGPYEQYF. DNA for the CDR3: TGTGCCAGCGCCCATATTGGGCTGGGGCCCTACGAGCAGTACTTC.

This clone was picked up a small number of times. The chain combines TRBV6-6 with TRBJ2-5; D not certain. Germline V gene lookup returns CDR1 MNHNY and CDR2 SVGAGI (reference sequence). The CDR3 is made up of 13 amino acids. Trimming removed 7 bases at V and 0 bases at J, with 9 bases between. The CDR3 protein is CASMTAYQETQYF. The CDR3 nucleotides are TGTGCCAGCATGACGGCGTACCAAGAGACCCAGTACTTC.

The chain combines TRBV5-1 with TRBJ1-2; D gene unclear. Germline V gene sequence: CDR1 SGHRS, CDR2 YFSETQ. The CDR3 contains 15 residues. Between the trimmed V and J ends, which lost 4 bases and 4 bases, there was a span of 17 bases. The CDR3 protein is CASSPDGSAGYGYTF. DNA for the CDR3: TGCGCCAGCAGCCCGGATGGGTCTGCCGGCTATGGCTACACCTTC.

J is TRBJ2-7 and V is TRBV27; 7 nucleotides match TRBD1. Per germline, CDR1 MNHEY and CDR2 SMNVEV (reference sequence). V shed 6 bases and J 9 bases; nucleotides not matched to a gene: 17. The CDR3 totals 15 residues. CDR3 residues: CASSPVGRGHLAQYF. The CDR3 bases are TGTGCCAGCAGCCCGGTTGGTAGGGGGCATCTAGCGCAGTACTTC.

The chain uses TRBV11-2 and TRBJ2-7; D gene ambiguous. This CDR3 is 13 amino acids long. Germline CDR1 is SGHAT and CDR2 is FQNNGV. Between the trimmed V and J ends, which lost 1 base and 5 bases, there was a span of 9 bases. In DNA, the CDR3 is TGTGCCAGCAGCTTAGGGTCGGTCGACGAGCAGTACTTC. It translates to CASSLGSVDEQYF.

This rearrangement joins TRBV5-6 to TRBJ2-5; D gene ambiguous. V was cut by 0 bases and J by 3 bases, with 6 bases left in between. Germline CDR1 reads SGHDT; CDR2 reads YYEEEE. This CDR3 has 13 amino acids. In nucleotides, the CDR3 is TGTGCCAGCAGCTTGGACGCTGAAGAGACCCAGTACTTC. Translating it yields CASSLDAEETQYF.

The chain has TRBV14 and TRBJ2-2, with D possibly TRBD2 on 6 matching bases. The V gene lost 1 base and the J gene lost 0 bases, with 9 bases spanning the gap. The CDR3 is made up of 16 amino acids. CDR1 and CDR2 (germline): SGHDN, FVKESK. The CDR3 loop reads CASSQGGTANTGELFF. In nucleotides, the CDR3 is TGTGCCAGCAGCCAAGGAGGGACTGCGAACACCGGGGAGCTGTTTTTT.

The V and J genes are TRBV7-6 and TRBJ2-3, with unresolved D. This CDR3 spans 13 amino acids. V lost 1 base to trimming and J lost 2 bases, with 4 bases between them. CDR1 is SGHVS, CDR2 FNYEAQ, per germline. The CDR3 DNA reads TGTGCCAGCAGCTTAGTCGACACAGATACGCAGTATTTT. Its translation is CASSLVDTDTQYF.

The J gene is TRBJ2-1, the V gene TRBV4-1, with TRBD2 matching 9 bases. CDR1 is MGHRA, CDR2 YSYEKL, per germline. The CDR3 length is 14 residues. Trimming removed 4 bases from V and 9 bases from J; junction bases left unmatched: 7. This CDR3 is CASSRMGTSSEQFF. CDR3 in DNA: TGCGCCAGCAGCCGAATGGGGACTAGCTCTGAGCAGTTCTTC.

The V gene is TRBV29-1, the J gene TRBJ2-7; D not resolved. Trimming stripped 4 bases from V and 2 bases from J, with 15 bases between. The germline V gene has CDR1 SQVTM and CDR2 ANQGSEA. This CDR3 is 14 amino acids long. The CDR3: CSVALQGHPYEQYF. CDR3 coding DNA: TGCAGCGTTGCCCTTCAAGGCCATCCCTACGAGCAGTACTTC.

As for this clone: This sample includes further DNA sequences coding for the same CDR3. The genes are TRBV6-1 and TRBJ2-1; 7 bases are a match to TRBD2. The J segment lost 0 bases and the V segment lost 4 bases, leaving 3 bases of the junction unmatched. CDR1 is MNHNS, CDR2 SASEGT, per germline. The CDR3 has 15 residues. For the CDR3, the DNA is TGTGCCAGCAGTGCTAGCGGTAGCTCCTACAATGAGCAGTTCTTC. It yields the protein CASSASGSSYNEQFF.

The rearrangement uses TRBV5-1 and TRBJ2-7, with D possibly being TRBD2 (6 bases). From germline, CDR1 is SGHRS and CDR2 YFSETQ. V was pared by 3 bases and J by 5 bases, with 12 bases between. The CDR3 contains 13 residues. CDR3: CASSSRWGDEQYF. The CDR3 bases are TGCGCCAGCAGCTCCCGGTGGGGGGACGAGCAGTACTTC. The full variable domain, rest sourced from reference TRBV5-1 and TRBJ2-7, is KAGVTQTPRYLIKTRGQQVTLSCSPISGHRSVSWYQQTPGQGLQFLFEYFSETQRNKGNFPGRFSGRQFSNSRSEMNVSTLELGDSALYLCASSSRWGDEQYFGPGTRLTVT.

The chain carries TRBV5-1 and TRBJ2-2, with D uncertain. Germline CDR1 reads SGHRS; CDR2 reads YFSETQ. With 0 bases removed from V and 3 bases from J, the gap between germline ends came to 0 bases. The CDR3 is made up of 12 amino acids. CDR3 in amino acids: CASSLDTGELFF. CDR3 nucleotide sequence: TGCGCCAGCAGCTTGGACACCGGGGAGCTGTTTTTT.

This clone turned up a few times. This sequence joins TRBV6-6 and TRBJ1-2; 7 nucleotides line up with TRBD1. The germline V gene encodes CDR1 MNHNY and CDR2 SVGAGI (reference sequence). J was trimmed by 7 bases and V by 2 bases; bases with no gene match: 10. The CDR3 has 15 residues. CDR3 residues: CASSYATGTAGGYTF. For the CDR3, the DNA is TGTGCCAGCAGTTACGCGACCGGGACAGCGGGTGGCTACACCTTC.

As concerns this clone: The same CDR3 also results from other DNA sequences found in this sample. The CDR3 protein is CASSYLQGTTYEQYF. The DNA for the CDR3 is TGTGCCAGCAGTTACTTGCAGGGGACGACCTACGAGCAGTACTTC. The V and J genes are TRBV6-5 and TRBJ2-7, with D tentatively TRBD1 (6 bases). The CDR3 sequence is 15 residues long. CDR1 and CDR2 (germline): MNHEY, SVGAGI. Deletions cut 1 base from V and 2 bases from J, with 12 bases between.

This clone showed up just a few times. V usage is TRBV10-3 and J usage is TRBJ2-3; 7 nucleotides line up with TRBD1. This CDR3 is 14 amino acids long. CDR1 and CDR2 (germline): ENHRY, SYGVKD. Trimming took 8 bases from V and 1 from J; bases not matched to a gene: 6. CDR3 bases: TGTGCCATCCTAAACCAGGGGGGCACAGATACGCAGTATTTT. Protein sequence: CAILNQGGTDTQYF.

The rearrangement links TRBV7-6 to TRBJ1-5, with a tentative D call TRBD1 (6 bases). The germline V gene has CDR1 SGHVS and CDR2 FNYEAQ. This CDR3 spans 18 amino acids. V lost 5 bases and J lost 0, with 20 bases in between. This chain's CDR3 is CASSPSQGFLYSNQPQHF. The DNA for the CDR3 is TGTGCCAGCAGCCCCTCACAGGGCTTCCTTTATAGCAATCAGCCCCAGCATTTT.

The chain is built from TRBV19 and TRBJ2-2, with TRBD1 matching 11 bases. The germline V gene encodes CDR1 LNHDA and CDR2 SQIVND (reference sequence). Germline trimming cut 3 bases from V and 6 bases from J; bases unmatched to any gene: 6. The CDR3 totals 16 residues. CDR3 nucleotides: TGTGCCAGTAGTATCCTATTGGACAGGGGGCCCGGGGAGCTGTTTTTT. It is translated as CASSILLDRGPGELFF.

This clone came up once. The chain couples TRBV19 to TRBJ2-1; 12 bases match TRBD2. Germline V CDR1 and CDR2: LNHDA, SQIVND (reference sequence). V shed 0 bases and J 5 bases; nucleotides not matched to a gene: 8. This CDR3 is 18 amino acids long. The CDR3 DNA is TGTGCCAGTAGTATAGATCTAGCGGGAGGGCCCATGGACAATGAGCAGTTCTTC. Encoded protein: CASSIDLAGGPMDNEQFF.

This clone was observed a single time. The chain uses TRBV7-9 and TRBJ2-2; TRBD1 aligns across 9 bases. This CDR3 has 18 amino acids. Looked up from germline, CDR1 is SEHNR and CDR2 is FQNEAQ (reference sequence). V trimming: 6 bases; J trimming: 4 bases; junction bases outside the gene matches: 15. CDR3 nucleotides: TGTGCCAGCAGATCCCCGTTTATGGGACAGGGTGGCACCGGGGAGCTGTTTTTT. It codes for CASRSPFMGQGGTGELFF.